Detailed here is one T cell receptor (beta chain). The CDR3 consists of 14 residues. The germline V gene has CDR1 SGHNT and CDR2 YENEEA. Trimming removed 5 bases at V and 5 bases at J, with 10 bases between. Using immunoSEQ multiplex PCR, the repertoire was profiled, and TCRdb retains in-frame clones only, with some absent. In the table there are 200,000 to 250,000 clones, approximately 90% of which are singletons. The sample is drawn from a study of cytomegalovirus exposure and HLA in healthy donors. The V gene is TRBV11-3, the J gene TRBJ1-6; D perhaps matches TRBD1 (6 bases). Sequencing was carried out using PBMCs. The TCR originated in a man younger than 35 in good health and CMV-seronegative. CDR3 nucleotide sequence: TGTGCCAGCAGCCAGACAGGACATAATTCACCCCTCCACTTT. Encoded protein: CASSQTGHNSPLHF.